Listed here are 21 T cell receptor beta chains from one sample, sequenced in a study of Ad26.COV2.S vaccination and SARS-CoV-2 variants. Treatment denoted: about 20 received Ad26.COV2.S at low or high dose, single or two shots; 5 received placebo; per-sample allocation not given. Sampling took place 63 days after the first vaccine or placebo injection. Measured with immunoSEQ multiplex PCR; TCRdb has only the in-frame clones, and not every one. The sample lists roughly 380,000 clones; roughly 84% were seen once. This specimen consisted of peripheral blood, obtained in a trial of Ad26.COV2.S vaccine versus placebo. The origin of the receptors is a person between 18 and 65 years old who received the Ad26.COV2.S COVID-19 vaccine or a placebo.

V is TRBV3-1 (or the pseudogene TRBV3-2) and J is TRBJ2-5; D ambiguous. Looked up from germline, CDR1 is LGHDT and CDR2 is YNNKEL (reference sequence). V was cut by 7 bases and J by 3 bases, with 15 bases left in between. The CDR3 is made up of 14 amino acids. DNA for the CDR3: TGTGCCAGCACCCTTTCGTGGGCTGAAGAGACCCAGTACTTC. It is translated as CASTLSWAEETQYF.

A remark on this clone: Other DNA sequences in the sample encode the same CDR3. The chain employs TRBV30 and TRBJ1-1, with D maybe TRBD1 (5 bases). The CDR3 has 13 amino acids. The V gene's germline CDR1 is GTSNPN and CDR2 SVGIG (reference sequence). V dropped 2 bases and J dropped 1 base, with 8 bases sitting between them. The CDR3 region has the DNA TGTGCCTGGAGTCGGGACCGGAACACTGAAGCTTTCTTT. Its protein is CAWSRDRNTEAFF.

The CDR3 DNA reads TGTGCCAGCAGCCAAGTTACACTAGGACAGCCCCAGCATTTT. This sequence encodes CASSQVTLGQPQHF. This chain links TRBV3-1 (or the pseudogene TRBV3-2) with TRBJ1-5; D gene unclear. This CDR3 is 14 amino acids long. The V and J ends lost 1 base and 7 bases respectively, with 11 bases between them. CDR1 is LGHDT and CDR2 is YNNKEL in the germline V gene (reference sequence).

This clone was counted between two and nine times. The V and J genes are TRBV6-5 and TRBJ1-1; D possibly corresponds to TRBD1 (6 bases). The CDR3 runs to 13 residues. Trimming removed 2 bases at V and 8 bases at J, with 12 bases between. Germline assignment: CDR1 MNHEY and CDR2 SVGAGI. In DNA, the CDR3 is TGTGCCAGCAGTTACAGGCAACAGGGAGAAGCTTTCTTT. This gives the protein CASSYRQQGEAFF.

The chain has TRBV4-1 and TRBJ2-1, with TRBD2 as a possible D gene (5 bases). CDR1 is MGHRA, CDR2 YSYEKL, per germline. This CDR3 contains 15 residues. The V end was cut by 0 bases, the J end by 8 bases, with 14 bases between. The CDR3 sequence: CASSQEVLAADEQFF. The CDR3 coding sequence is TGCGCCAGCAGCCAAGAGGTCCTAGCCGCGGATGAGCAGTTCTTC.

The CDR3 region is CASSPNPLAGATYEQYF. The CDR3 region has the DNA TGTGCCAGCAGCCCCAACCCACTAGCGGGGGCTACCTACGAGCAGTACTTC. V usage is TRBV7-9 and J usage is TRBJ2-7; 11 bases line up with TRBD2. Germline V lookup: CDR1 SEHNR, CDR2 FQNEAQ (reference sequence). V trimming: 5 bases; J trimming: 2 bases; junction bases outside the gene matches: 11. The CDR3 spans 17 residues.

CDR3 sequence: CAWAGTVNQPQHF. For the CDR3, the DNA is TGTGCCTGGGCTGGGACAGTCAATCAGCCCCAGCATTTT. The chain recombines TRBV30 with TRBJ1-5; TRBD1 agrees at 7 bases. The J segment lost 3 bases and the V segment lost 5 bases, leaving 4 bases of the junction unmatched. Germline V CDR1 and CDR2: GTSNPN, SVGIG (reference sequence). The length of the CDR3 is 13 residues.

The table lists this clone with many counts. This sequence joins TRBV2 and TRBJ1-2, with 7 bases identical to TRBD1. CDR3 length: 11 residues. V gave up 7 bases and J gave up 6 bases; unmatched junction bases: 2. Germline CDR1 and CDR2: SNHLY and FYNNEI. As DNA, the CDR3 is TGTGCCAGCAACAGGGGCGATGGCTACACCTTC. Protein product: CASNRGDGYTF. Variable domain in full (rest from reference TRBV2 and TRBJ1-2): EPEVTQTPSHQVTQMGQEVILRCVPISNHLYFYWYRQILGQKVEFLVSFYNNEISEKSEIFDDQFSVERPDGSNFTLKIRSTKLEDSAMYFCASNRGDGYTFGSGTRLTVV.

V is TRBV6-2 or TRBV6-3 and J is TRBJ1-1; D is unclear. The germline V and J ends were trimmed by 2 bases and 5 bases, with 6 bases remaining between them. This CDR3 has 12 amino acids. The germline gives CDR1 MNHEY, CDR2 SVGEGT. The CDR3 loop is CASSYPLTEAFF. Here the CDR3 DNA reads TGTGCCAGCAGTTACCCCCTTACTGAAGCTTTCTTT.

The chain combines TRBV9 with TRBJ2-1, with 10 nucleotides matching TRBD1. The CDR3 sequence is 14 residues long. Losses at the gene ends were 2 bases for V and 9 bases for J; bases not matched to a gene: 5. Germline V CDR1 and CDR2: SGDLS, YYNGEE. The CDR3, as DNA: TGTGCCAGCAGCGTGGGGACAGGGGTTCTTGAGCAGTTCTTC. Its protein is CASSVGTGVLEQFF.

The chain links TRBV12-5 to TRBJ1-2; the match to TRBD1 covers 11 bases. V dropped 6 bases and J dropped 7; count of bases not matched to a gene: 4. Germline V gives CDR1 LGHNT, CDR2 FRNRAP. The CDR3 has 13 residues. The CDR3 loop is CASGPGTGGGYTF. The DNA of the CDR3 is TGTGCTAGTGGCCCCGGGACAGGGGGTGGCTACACCTTC.

This chain connects TRBV6-5 to TRBJ2-3; a possible D gene is TRBD2 (6 bases). The V end was cut by 6 bases, the J end by 2 bases, with 15 bases between. Germline V lookup: CDR1 MNHEY, CDR2 SVGAGI. The CDR3 runs 15 residues. The CDR3 protein is CASSPGTPPTDTQYF. CDR3 in DNA: TGTGCCAGCAGCCCCGGGACTCCCCCCACAGATACGCAGTATTTT.

V and J are TRBV4-1 and TRBJ1-4; D is unclear. Trimming pared 3 bases from V and 4 bases from J, leaving 6 bases between. The length of the CDR3 is 13 residues. The germline CDR1 and CDR2 sequences are MGHRA and YSYEKL. The CDR3 DNA sequence: TGCGCCAGCAGCCAGGTGGATAATGAAAAACTGTTTTTT. This sequence encodes CASSQVDNEKLFF.

V is TRBV4-1 and J is TRBJ2-5, with 8 positions matching TRBD2. The CDR3 totals 15 residues. Germline V gene data show CDR1 as MGHRA and CDR2 as YSYEKL. The J segment lost 5 bases and the V segment lost 4 bases, leaving 9 bases of the junction unmatched. The CDR3 DNA sequence: TGCGCCAGCAGCCTAGCGGGGACTTACGGTGAGACCCAGTACTTC. Translation gives CASSLAGTYGETQYF.

The DNA of the CDR3 is TGTGCTAGTGGCCGTAGCGGGGGGATCCAAGAGACCCAGTACTTC. Amino acid sequence: CASGRSGGIQETQYF. The chain carries TRBV12-5 and TRBJ2-5; 10 positions match TRBD2. CDR1 is LGHNT, CDR2 FRNRAP, per germline. This CDR3 region has 15 residues. Unmatched junction bases numbered 5, after V lost 6 bases and J lost 1 base.

The V call is TRBV29-1, the J call TRBJ2-7; a weak D match, TRBD1 (5 bases). The CDR3 contains 15 residues. The germline V gene encodes CDR1 SQVTM and CDR2 ANQGSEA. Trimming removed 3 bases from V and 2 bases from J, with 17 bases in between. The CDR3 sequence is CSVDRAGRKTYEQYF. DNA for the CDR3: TGCAGCGTTGACCGGGCAGGGCGAAAAACCTACGAGCAGTACTTC.

This chain joins TRBV18 and TRBJ2-1; 12 nucleotides match TRBD2. The ends lost 8 bases at V and 1 base at J; junction bases unmatched: 3. The CDR3 extends over 15 amino acids. From germline, CDR1 is KGHSH and CDR2 LQKENI. The CDR3 sequence: CASKTSGGSYNEQFF. Here the CDR3 DNA reads TGTGCCAGCAAGACTAGCGGGGGTTCCTACAATGAGCAGTTCTTC.

V and J are TRBV6-6 and TRBJ2-3; 8 bases align to TRBD2. CDR3 size: 12 residues. The V gene's germline CDR1 is MNHNY and CDR2 SVGAGI (reference sequence). The V and J ends lost 6 bases and 5 bases, in that order; junction bases with no gene match: 1. The CDR3 bases are TGTGCCAGCAGAAGCGGGGGAGATACGCAGTATTTT. Its translation: CASRSGGDTQYF.

With regard to this clone: The same CDR3 is also encoded by other DNA sequences in this sample. The chain joins TRBV3-1 (or the pseudogene TRBV3-2) to TRBJ1-5; 7 nucleotides agree with TRBD1. The CDR3 consists of 14 residues. V was clipped by 1 base and J by 5 bases; unmatched bases: 2. In germline, CDR1 is LGHDT, CDR2 YNNKEL (reference sequence). CDR3 in amino acids: CASSQGQGYQPQHF. The CDR3 DNA reads TGTGCCAGCAGCCAAGGACAGGGCTATCAGCCCCAGCATTTT.

V is TRBV27 and J is TRBJ1-2; TRBD1 is a possible D gene (5 bases). V was pared by 6 bases and J by 5 bases, with 19 bases between. Germline V gene sequence: CDR1 MNHEY, CDR2 SMNVEV (reference sequence). CDR3 length equals 15 residues. CDR3 region: CASSLRSSGKYGYTF. The CDR3 DNA follows: TGTGCCAGCAGCTTGCGATCTTCAGGGAAGTATGGCTACACCTTC.

This clone was recorded only once. The chain has TRBV6-6 and TRBJ1-2; D is perhaps TRBD1 (6 bases). The V gene's germline CDR1 is MNHNY and CDR2 SVGAGI (reference sequence). The CDR3 sequence is 13 residues long. V lost 7 bases and J lost 8, with 17 bases in between. For the CDR3, the DNA is TGTGCCAGCACTAAACAGGGTGGAAGAGGCTACACCTTC. It yields the protein CASTKQGGRGYTF.